These 18 T cell receptor beta chains share one sample of origin, sequenced in a study of blood T cell repertoires in COVID-19. Using immunoSEQ multiplex PCR, the repertoire was profiled, and TCRdb retains in-frame clones only, with some absent. The data hold 100,000 to 150,000 clones, with 75% to 85% observed a single time. Sequencing was performed on peripheral blood. The receptor source for this set is a human donor in a cohort sampled during active COVID-19.

This clone showed up just once. The J gene is TRBJ2-1, the V gene TRBV6-2 or TRBV6-3; possible D gene TRBD2, 6 bases. CDR1 and CDR2 from the germline V gene are MNHEY and SVGEGT. This CDR3 comprises 20 residues. The V and J ends lost 0 bases and 2 bases respectively, with 23 bases between them. The DNA for the CDR3 is TGTGCCAGCAGTTACTCGACGATGAGCGGGCACCTACAGGCCTACAATGAGCAGTTCTTC. Encoded protein: CASSYSTMSGHLQAYNEQFF.

The chain joins TRBV2 to TRBJ2-4; no firm D call. This CDR3 spans 15 amino acids. CDR1 SNHLY and CDR2 FYNNEI come from the germline V gene. Deletions cut 2 bases from V and 0 bases from J, with 8 bases between. The DNA of the CDR3 is TGTGCCAGCAGTGAACTCCGTCTAGCCAAAAACATTCAGTACTTC. It translates to CASSELRLAKNIQYF.

CDR3 coding DNA: TGTGCCAGCAGCTTAGGGCGGGGGGGCGGAAATACGCAGTATTTT. It is translated as CASSLGRGGGNTQYF. The chain links TRBV7-2 to TRBJ2-3; 9 nucleotides agree with TRBD2. Germline V gene data show CDR1 as SGHTA and CDR2 as FQGNSA. The CDR3 contains 15 residues. Germline trimming cut 1 base from V and 7 bases from J; bases unmatched to any gene: 6.

In DNA, the CDR3 is TGTGCCAGCTCACCATTGGCGGCCCGGGAACAAGAGACCCAGTACTTC. Protein: CASSPLAAREQETQYF. The chain carries TRBV18 and TRBJ2-5; a possible D gene is TRBD2 (5 bases). The germline V and J ends were trimmed by 2 bases and 2 bases, with 15 bases remaining between them. CDR1 and CDR2 (germline): KGHSH, LQKENI. There are 16 residues in the CDR3.

This chain links TRBV18 with TRBJ1-2; D perhaps matches TRBD1 (6 bases). V was shortened by 3 bases and J by 0 bases, with 11 bases between the two germline ends. The CDR3 covers 15 residues. Germline loops: CDR1 KGHSH, CDR2 LQKENI. The CDR3 nucleotides read TGTGCCAGCTCACCCCAGGGGCCCCCTAACTATGGCTACACCTTC. Its protein is CASSPQGPPNYGYTF.

The chain has TRBV10-1 and TRBJ1-1; a possible D gene is TRBD1 (5 bases). The CDR3 totals 14 residues. V was clipped by 5 bases and J by 7 bases, with 17 bases between them. Per the germline V gene, CDR1 is WNHNN and CDR2 is SYGVQD (reference sequence). The CDR3 nucleotides read TGCGCCAGCAGTACGCAGGGATTCCCGAATGAAGCTTTCTTT. Amino acids: CASSTQGFPNEAFF.

The chain links TRBV19 to TRBJ1-1; possibly TRBD1 for D (6 bases). Germline V gene sequence: CDR1 LNHDA, CDR2 SQIVND (reference sequence). The CDR3 extends over 16 amino acids. V lost 2 bases and J lost 0, with 13 bases in between. The CDR3 DNA sequence: TGTGCCAGTAGTATATCAATAGGGGGAATGAACACTGAAGCTTTCTTT. Amino acid sequence: CASSISIGGMNTEAFF.

The V gene is TRBV11-2, the J gene TRBJ1-1; D is possibly TRBD1 (5 bases). Per the germline V gene, CDR1 is SGHAT and CDR2 is FQNNGV. V was trimmed by 1 base and J by 4 bases, leaving 19 bases between them. The CDR3 spans 17 residues. This chain's CDR3 is CASSLVMTAGKGTEAFF. The DNA for the CDR3 is TGTGCCAGCAGCTTAGTTATGACCGCAGGGAAGGGCACTGAAGCTTTCTTT.

The rearrangement uses TRBV12-3 or TRBV12-4 and TRBJ1-1; D is possibly TRBD1 (5 bases). The ends were cut back, 2 bases at V and 3 bases at J, with 7 bases in the middle. The CDR3 extends over 13 amino acids. The CDR3 region has the DNA TGTGCCAGCAGTTTAAAGGGGTACACTGAAGCTTTCTTT. Translating gives CASSLKGYTEAFF.

This chain links TRBV2 with TRBJ2-1; D call uncertain. V lost 3 bases to trimming and J lost 8 bases, with 17 bases between them. CDR1 is SNHLY and CDR2 is FYNNEI in the germline V gene. This CDR3 is 15 amino acids long. DNA for the CDR3: TGTGCCAGCAGTGATCGGAGAGTGGGTGGCGATGAGCAGTTCTTC. Translated: CASSDRRVGGDEQFF.

The V gene is TRBV5-1, the J gene TRBJ2-1; 11 bases fit TRBD2. Trimming removed 4 bases from V and 7 bases from J; junction bases left unmatched: 7. The CDR3 totals 15 residues. The germline CDR1 and CDR2 sequences are SGHRS and YFSETQ. CDR3 amino acids: CASSISGGAVNEQFF. The CDR3 DNA follows: TGCGCCAGCAGCATTAGCGGGGGGGCCGTTAATGAGCAGTTCTTC.

The chain is built from TRBV5-1 and TRBJ2-5, with D maybe TRBD1 (6 bases). Between the trimmed V and J ends, which lost 4 bases and 2 bases, there was a span of 12 bases. This CDR3 has 14 residues. Per the germline V gene, CDR1 is SGHRS and CDR2 is YFSETQ. The DNA of the CDR3 is TGCGCCAGCAGCACAGGGTACGGGCAAGAGACCCAGTACTTC. Residues: CASSTGYGQETQYF. Variable domain in full (rest from reference TRBV5-1 and TRBJ2-5): KAGVTQTPRYLIKTRGQQVTLSCSPISGHRSVSWYQQTPGQGLQFLFEYFSETQRNKGNFPGRFSGRQFSNSRSEMNVSTLELGDSALYLCASSTGYGQETQYFGPGTRLLVL.

J is TRBJ1-1 and V is TRBV28, with 10 bases matching TRBD1. Germline V lookup: CDR1 MDHEN, CDR2 SYDVKM. This CDR3 comprises 15 residues. Losses at the gene ends were 5 bases for V and 1 base for J; bases not matched to a gene: 4. In nucleotides, the CDR3 is TGTGCCAGCAGTCCCGGGACAGGGGCGAACACTGAAGCTTTCTTT. Translation gives CASSPGTGANTEAFF.

V and J are TRBV10-3 and TRBJ1-1, with D perhaps matching TRBD1 (5 bases). The CDR3 spans 14 residues. CDR1 ENHRY and CDR2 SYGVKD come from the germline V gene. The V and J ends lost 7 bases and 3 bases respectively, with 15 bases between them. The CDR3 DNA sequence: TGTGCCATCAAGGGAGGAGGACAAGACACTGAAGCTTTCTTT. Protein product: CAIKGGGQDTEAFF.

In this sample, this clone turned up a few times. V and J are TRBV7-2 and TRBJ1-2; tentative D call: TRBD1 (6 bases). This CDR3 region has 15 residues. V was trimmed by 3 bases and J by 4 bases, leaving 15 bases between them. Germline CDR1 SGHTA, CDR2 FQGNSA. CDR3 in amino acids: CASSLGAGAAYGYTF. DNA of the CDR3: TGTGCCAGCAGCTTGGGGGCTGGGGCAGCCTATGGCTACACCTTC. The whole variable domain, filled in from reference TRBV7-2 and TRBJ1-2, reads GAGVSQSPSNKVTEKGKDVELRCDPISGHTALYWYRQSLGQGLEFLIYFQGNSAPDKSGLPSDRFSAERTGGSVSTLTIQRTQQEDSAVYLCASSLGAGAAYGYTFGSGTRLTVV.

This sequence joins TRBV6-5 and TRBJ1-1, with 7 nucleotides matching TRBD1. Germline V gene sequence: CDR1 MNHEY, CDR2 SVGAGI. The CDR3 sequence is 14 residues long. V was clipped by 7 bases and J by 6 bases; unmatched bases: 11. The CDR3 coding sequence is TGTGCCAGCATTCGAACAGGGGAGTCCTCTGAAGCTTTCTTT. Amino acids: CASIRTGESSEAFF.

About this clone: The limits of the CDR3 on the DNA are not certain, so only TCRdb's listed CDR3 is given. The chain uses TRBV28 and TRBJ1-2; the DNA was not compared with TRBD1, the D call given in the table. Germline lookup yields CDR1 MDHEN and CDR2 SYDVKM. Including both end residues, the CDR3 is 14 amino acids long. The CDR3 reads CASSSGQGPYGYTF.

The chain recombines TRBV11-2 with TRBJ1-1, with D possibly TRBD1 on 6 matching bases. The V end was cut by 3 bases, the J end by 1 base, with 9 bases between. The CDR3 extends over 14 amino acids. Germline assignment: CDR1 SGHAT and CDR2 FQNNGV. Written as DNA, the CDR3 is TGTGCCAGCAGCTTGGACAGCAGGAACACTGAAGCTTTCTTT. This gives the protein CASSLDSRNTEAFF.